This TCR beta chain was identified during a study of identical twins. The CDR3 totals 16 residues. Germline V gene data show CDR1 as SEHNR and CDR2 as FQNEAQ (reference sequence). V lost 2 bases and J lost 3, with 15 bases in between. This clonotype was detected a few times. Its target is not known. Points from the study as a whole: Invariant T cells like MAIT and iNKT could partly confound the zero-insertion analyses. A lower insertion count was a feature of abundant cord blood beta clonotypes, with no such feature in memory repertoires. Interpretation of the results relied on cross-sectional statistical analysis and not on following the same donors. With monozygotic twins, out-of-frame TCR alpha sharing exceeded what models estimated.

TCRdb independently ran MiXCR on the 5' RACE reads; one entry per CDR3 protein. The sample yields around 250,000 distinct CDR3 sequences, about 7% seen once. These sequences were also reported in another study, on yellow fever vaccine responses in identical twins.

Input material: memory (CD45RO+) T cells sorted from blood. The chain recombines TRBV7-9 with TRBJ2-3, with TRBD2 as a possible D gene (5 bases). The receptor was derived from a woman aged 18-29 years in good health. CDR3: CASSLFIGIETDTQYF. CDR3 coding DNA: TGTGCCAGCAGCTTATTTATCGGGATTGAGACAGATACGCAGTATTTT. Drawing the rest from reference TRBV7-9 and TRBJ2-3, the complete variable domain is DTGVSQNPRHKITKRGQNVTFRCDPISEHNRLYWYRQTLGQGPEFLTYFQNEAQLEKSRLLSDRFSAERPKGSFSTLEIQRTEQGDSAMYLCASSLFIGIETDTQYFGPGTRLTVL.